The rows below give T cell receptor beta chains drawn from one sample of a study of shared clonotypes between healthy human individuals. Sequencing used immunoSEQ multiplex PCR; TCRdb keeps in-frame clones, though not all of them. Of approximately 2.4 million clones in the sample, approximately 96% were seen once. Input material: naive CD4+ T cells sorted from blood. These receptor sequences come from a man aged 18 to 35 in good health. Both conserved end residues are part of each CDR3. D genes are given only for firm matches. Clone sizes are given selectively: once, few, many, or a class where the clone is expanded.

v_call	d_call	j_call	clone_size	cdr3_nt	cdr3_aa
TRBV30	-	TRBJ2-7	-	TGTGCCTGGGGGGAGGTGACCTACGAGCAGTACTTC	CAWGEVTYEQYF
TRBV12-2	-	TRBJ2-7	-	TGTGCAAGTCGCTTTAGACGGTGGCGGGGGCAGTACTTC	CASRFRRWRGQYF
TRBV7-2	-	TRBJ1-1	few	TGTGCCAGCAGCCCTAACGGGCTAACTGAAGCTTTCTTT	CASSPNGLTEAFF
TRBV6-1	-	TRBJ2-7	-	TGTGCCAGCAGCCAAGGGGGACTCTTCTACGAGCAGTACTTC	CASSQGGLFYEQYF
TRBV28	-	TRBJ2-5	-	TGTGCCAGCGGCCGGGCGGGAAGGGAGACCCAGTACTTC	CASGRAGRETQYF
TRBV2	-	TRBJ1-6	-	TGTGCCAGCAGTGACGAGGGGGGAGATAATTCACCCCTCCACTTT	CASSDEGGDNSPLHF
TRBV21-1	-	TRBJ2-7	-	TGTGCCCACAGCCCCCTATGGAGAACCCTCCAGCGCGAGCAGTACTTC	CAHSPLWRTLQREQYF
TRBV7-9	-	TRBJ2-1	-	TGTGCCAGCAGCTTAGGGGCGTCGCTGGAGGAGCAGTTCTTC	CASSLGASLEEQFF
TRBV28	TRBD1	TRBJ2-3	-	TGTGCCAGCAGTTTATCAGGCAGATGGGACAGGGGTTTAGATACGCAGTATTTT	CASSLSGRWDRGLDTQYF
TRBV5-4	-	TRBJ1-6	-	TGTGCCAGCAGCTTCGTAGGGTCGAATTCACCCCTCCACTTT	CASSFVGSNSPLHF
TRBV6-1	TRBD1	TRBJ2-2	-	TGTGCCAGCAGTCGGACAGGGGTGATAGGGGAGCTGTTTTTT	CASSRTGVIGELFF
TRBV29-1	-	TRBJ2-7	-	TGCAGCCGCTGGTGCGGAGCCTACGAGCAGTACTTC	CSRWCGAYEQYF
TRBV2	-	TRBJ1-2	once	TGTGCCAGCAGTGAAAAACAGGGTTCATATGGCTACACCTTC	CASSEKQGSYGYTF
TRBV6-1	-	TRBJ1-1	-	TGTGCCAGCAAAGCCGGGGGCAACACTGAAGCTTTCTTT	CASKAGGNTEAFF
TRBV6-6	TRBD1	TRBJ2-7	-	TGTGCCACCCAGGGGGGACAGGGGGCCACCTACGAGCAGTACTTC	CATQGGQGATYEQYF